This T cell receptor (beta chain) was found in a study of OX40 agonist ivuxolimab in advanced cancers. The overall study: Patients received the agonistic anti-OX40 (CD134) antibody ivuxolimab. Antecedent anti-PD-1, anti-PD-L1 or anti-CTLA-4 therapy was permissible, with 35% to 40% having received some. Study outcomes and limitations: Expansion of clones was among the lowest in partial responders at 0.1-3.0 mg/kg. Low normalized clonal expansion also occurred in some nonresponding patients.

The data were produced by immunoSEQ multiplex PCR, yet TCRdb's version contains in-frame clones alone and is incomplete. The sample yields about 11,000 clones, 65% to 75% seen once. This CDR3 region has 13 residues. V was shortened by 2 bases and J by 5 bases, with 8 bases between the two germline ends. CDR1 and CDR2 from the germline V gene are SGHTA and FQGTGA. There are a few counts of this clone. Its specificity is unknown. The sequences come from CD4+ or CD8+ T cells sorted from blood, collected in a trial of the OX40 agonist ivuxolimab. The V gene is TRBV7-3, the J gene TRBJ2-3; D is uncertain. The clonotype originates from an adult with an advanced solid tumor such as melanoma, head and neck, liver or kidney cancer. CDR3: CASSLWPGDTQYF. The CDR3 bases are TGTGCCAGCAGCTTATGGCCGGGAGATACGCAGTATTTT.